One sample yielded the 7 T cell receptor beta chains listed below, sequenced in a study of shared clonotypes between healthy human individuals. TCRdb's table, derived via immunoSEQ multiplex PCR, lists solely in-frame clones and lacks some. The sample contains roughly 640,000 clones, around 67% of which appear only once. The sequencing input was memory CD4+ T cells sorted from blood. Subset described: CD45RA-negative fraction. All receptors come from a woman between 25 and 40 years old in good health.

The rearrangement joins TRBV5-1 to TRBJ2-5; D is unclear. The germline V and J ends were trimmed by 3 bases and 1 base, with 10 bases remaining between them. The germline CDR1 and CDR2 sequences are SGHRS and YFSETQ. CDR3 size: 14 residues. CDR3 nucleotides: TGCGCCAGCAGCTCAAGTCACAGCCAAGAGACCCAGTACTTC. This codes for CASSSSHSQETQYF.

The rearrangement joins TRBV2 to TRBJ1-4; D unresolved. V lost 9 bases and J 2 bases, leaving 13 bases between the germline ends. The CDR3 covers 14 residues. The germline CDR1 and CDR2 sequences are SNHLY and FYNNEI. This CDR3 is CASKAGPTNEKLFF. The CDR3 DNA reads TGTGCCAGTAAAGCCGGGCCTACTAATGAAAAACTGTTTTTT.

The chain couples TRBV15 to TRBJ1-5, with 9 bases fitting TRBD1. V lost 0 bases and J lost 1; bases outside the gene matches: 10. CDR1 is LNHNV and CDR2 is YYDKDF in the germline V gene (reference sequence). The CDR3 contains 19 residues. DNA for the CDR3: TGTGCCACCAGCAGAGATTTTGGGGACAGGGTTTTGAGCAATCAGCCCCAGCATTTT. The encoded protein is CATSRDFGDRVLSNQPQHF.

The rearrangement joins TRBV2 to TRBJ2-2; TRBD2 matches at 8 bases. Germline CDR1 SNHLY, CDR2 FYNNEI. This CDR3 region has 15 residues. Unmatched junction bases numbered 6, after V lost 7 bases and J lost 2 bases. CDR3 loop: CASNLLAGNTGELFF. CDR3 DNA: TGTGCCAGCAACCTGCTAGCGGGTAACACCGGGGAGCTGTTTTTT.

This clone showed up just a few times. CDR3 protein: CASRPRTGVYNEQFF. The CDR3, as DNA: TGTGCCAGCAGGCCCCGGACGGGAGTCTACAATGAGCAGTTCTTC. The V call is TRBV27, the J call TRBJ2-1; TRBD2 might be the D (6 bases). V gave up 6 bases and J gave up 3 bases, with 15 bases separating them. The germline CDR1 and CDR2 sequences are MNHEY and SMNVEV (reference sequence). The CDR3 spans 15 residues.

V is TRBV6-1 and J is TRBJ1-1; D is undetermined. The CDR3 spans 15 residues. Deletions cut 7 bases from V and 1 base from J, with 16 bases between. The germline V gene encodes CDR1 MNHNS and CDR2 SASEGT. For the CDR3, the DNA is TGTGCCAGCACCCTACTTTTCTATGGGAACACTGAAGCTTTCTTT. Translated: CASTLLFYGNTEAFF.

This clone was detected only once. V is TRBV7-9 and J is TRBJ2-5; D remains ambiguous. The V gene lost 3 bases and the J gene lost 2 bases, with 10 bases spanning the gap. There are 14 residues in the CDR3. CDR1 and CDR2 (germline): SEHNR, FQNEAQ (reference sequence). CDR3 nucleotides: TGTGCCAGCAGCTTTAATTATGGACAAGAGACCCAGTACTTC. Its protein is CASSFNYGQETQYF.